Listed here are 10 T cell receptor beta chains from one sample, sequenced in a study of metastatic and nonmetastatic thyroid tumors. Every patient underwent thyroid surgery untreated. TCRdb re-analyzed the PCR reads through MiXCR. The table lists more than 20,000 clones, over 9.5% of them singletons. The specimen sequenced was blood. Every receptor here comes from a female donor with papillary thyroid cancer or a benign thyroid nodule (not recorded which). Some clones in this sample may be carry-over from other donors' samples.

Comments on this clone: This may be a read error: a much more frequent sequence differs by one nucleotide. This sample includes further DNA sequences coding for the same CDR3. The chain has TRBV28 and TRBJ1-5; no clear D gene. Germline CDR1 and CDR2: MDHEN and SYDVKM. The CDR3 has 16 amino acids. The CDR3 region has the DNA TGTGCCAGCAGCCGGGCCCGAGGGCTAGGAAATCAGTCCCAGCATTTT. Translating gives CASSRARGLGNQSQHF.

This clone was counted a few times. The CDR3 sequence is CASSHGGALAYLGQYF. The CDR3 bases are TGTGCCAGCAGCCACGGAGGGGCTCTAGCTTACCTGGGGCAGTACTTC. This chain connects TRBV28 to TRBJ2-7, with D possibly being TRBD2 (6 bases). In germline, CDR1 is MDHEN, CDR2 SYDVKM. V was clipped by 6 bases and J by 9 bases, with 27 bases between them. The CDR3 consists of 16 residues.

The chain employs TRBV20-1 and TRBJ2-4, with D perhaps TRBD2 (5 bases). Trimming took 2 bases from V and 6 from J, leaving 11 bases between them. CDR3 length: 13 amino acids. Germline CDR1 is DFQATT and CDR2 is SNEGSKA (reference sequence). CDR3 protein: CSARKDCGNIQYF. In DNA form, the CDR3 reads TGCAGTGCTAGAAAGGACTGTGGAAACATTCAGTACTTC.

The gene calls are TRBV4-1 and TRBJ2-2; the match to TRBD1 covers 7 bases. CDR3 length: 17 residues. The ends lost 2 bases at V and 1 base at J; junction bases unmatched: 7. Per germline, CDR1 MGHRA and CDR2 YSYEKL. The CDR3 sequence is CASSQLPGQKNTGELFF. The CDR3 coding sequence is TGCGCCAGCAGCCAATTACCGGGACAGAAGAACACCGGGGAGCTGTTTTTT.

About this clone itself: A single base separates this from a much larger clone, so it may be a read error. The V and J genes are TRBV30 and TRBJ2-3, with D tentatively TRBD1 (5 bases). Germline-derived CDR1 and CDR2 are GTSNPN and SVGIG (reference sequence). The CDR3 consists of 13 residues. In DNA, the CDR3 is TGTGCCTGGAGTGGGGGCTTGTCAGATACGAAGTATTTT. Protein product: CAWSGGLSDTKYF.

The chain links TRBV9 to TRBJ2-7; 8 bases are shared with TRBD2. The length of the CDR3 is 15 residues. With 2 bases clipped from V and 2 bases from J, the junction kept 6 bases outside the gene matches. Germline CDR1 and CDR2: SGDLS and YYNGEE. In DNA, the CDR3 is TGTGCCAGCAGCGTCGGGGGGGTTGAAACCTACGAGCAGTACTTC. It encodes CASSVGGVETYEQYF.

This clone turned up a few times. This sequence may be a read error, since a much larger clone differs from it by one base. The V gene is TRBV2, the J gene TRBJ1-1; tentative D call: TRBD1 (5 bases). CDR3 length: 11 amino acids. Germline V gene lookup returns CDR1 SNHLY and CDR2 FYNNEI. Trimming removed 10 bases at V and 7 bases at J, with 13 bases between. DNA of the CDR3: TGTGCCACCAGGGTGGCCCATGAAGCTTTCTTT. Translating it yields CATRVAHEAFF.

This clone appeared many times. The chain's CDR3 is CASSFLGGTERRETQYF. CDR3 coding DNA: TGTGCCAGCAGTTTCCTTGGAGGGACAGAAAGGCGGGAGACCCAGTACTTC. This rearrangement joins TRBV12-3 or TRBV12-4 to TRBJ2-5; tentative D call: TRBD1 (7 bases). The V and J ends lost 3 bases and 5 bases respectively, with 22 bases between them. The CDR3 covers 17 residues.

This clone appeared a few times. The chain has TRBV2 and TRBJ1-6, with D possibly matching TRBD1 (6 bases). Trimming took 3 bases from V and 8 from J, leaving 11 bases between them. The CDR3 spans 14 residues. Germline values: CDR1 SNHLY, CDR2 FYNNEI. CDR3 sequence: CASSEGGQYSPLHF. The CDR3 DNA reads TGTGCCAGCAGTGAGGGGGGGCAGTATTCACCCCTCCACTTT.

In this sample, this clone turned up many times. The DNA of the CDR3 is TGTGCCAGCAGTTTGGTTCTAGGAAATCAGCCCCAGCATTTT. Amino acids: CASSLVLGNQPQHF. This chain links TRBV28 with TRBJ1-5, with no clear D. The CDR3 sequence is 14 residues long. The germline CDR1 and CDR2 sequences are MDHEN and SYDVKM. V was cut by 3 bases and J by 4 bases, with 10 bases left in between.